One sample yielded the 21 T cell receptor beta chains listed below, sequenced in a study of cytomegalovirus exposure and HLA in healthy donors. Vbeta (60) and Jbeta (13) primers were used in the PCR. Only in-frame clones appear in the TCRdb table, and some are missing; sequencing was by immunoSEQ multiplex PCR. The profile shows 130,000 or so clones, 77% of them singletons. Sequenced material: PBMCs. The receptors stem from a man between 18 and 35 years old in good health and CMV-seropositive.

This chain connects TRBV6-1 to TRBJ1-1; D remains ambiguous. Germline V lookup: CDR1 MNHNS, CDR2 SASEGT. Trimming stripped 8 bases from V and 1 base from J, with 11 bases between. The CDR3 loop spans 13 amino acids. CDR3 sequence: CASLMVGNTEAFF. The DNA for the CDR3 is TGTGCCAGCCTAATGGTCGGGAACACTGAAGCTTTCTTT.

This clone showed up just once. The chain couples TRBV23-1 to TRBJ1-4; TRBD1 might be the D (5 bases). TRBV23-1 is reported as an ORF; its role is uncertain. CDR3 length equals 19 residues. The V gene lost 1 base and the J gene lost 8 bases, with 26 bases spanning the gap. CDR3 DNA: TGCGCCAGCAGTCAATTTCCGCGTGGCACACCTGGACAAAGGGAAAAACTGTTTTTT. It codes for CASSQFPRGTPGQREKLFF.

The chain employs TRBV13 and TRBJ1-2; TRBD1 agrees at 7 bases. This CDR3 has 15 amino acids. V was pared by 4 bases and J by 5 bases, with 10 bases of the junction left unmatched. CDR1 is PRHDT and CDR2 is FYEKMQ in the germline V gene (reference sequence). In DNA, the CDR3 is TGTGCCAGCAGCTCGCTCGACAGGGTTCGGTATGGCTACACCTTC. This codes for CASSSLDRVRYGYTF. Full variable domain (outside the CDR3, taken from reference TRBV13 and TRBJ1-2): AAGVIQSPRHLIKEKRETATLKCYPIPRHDTVYWYQQGPGQDPQFLISFYEKMQSDKGSIPDRFSAQQFSDYHSELNMSSLELGDSALYFCASSSLDRVRYGYTFGSGTRLTVV.

The gene calls are TRBV5-1 and TRBJ2-7; weak D call: TRBD2 (5 bases). Germline-derived CDR1 and CDR2 are SGHRS and YFSETQ. The CDR3 extends over 13 amino acids. V was cut by 6 bases and J by 7 bases, with 17 bases left in between. CDR3 in amino acids: CASTEGMEKEQYF. CDR3 nucleotide sequence: TGCGCCAGCACAGAGGGCATGGAGAAGGAGCAGTACTTC.

Note on this clone: Compared with germline, one end of the junction differs, possibly owing to a read error. V gene TRBV2 combines with J gene TRBJ1-2; TRBD1 agrees at 9 bases. The CDR3 is 16 amino acids. The germline V gene has CDR1 SNHLY and CDR2 FYNNEI. In DNA, the CDR3 is TGTGCCAGCAGTGAAACCCCGGGACAGGGATGGAAAAAAGGCCGATTC. Translating gives CASSETPGQGWKKGRF.

The chain recombines TRBV10-3 with TRBJ2-4, with TRBD1 matching 10 bases. V lost 4 bases to trimming and J lost 7 bases; unmatched junction nucleotides: 7. The CDR3 is 15 residues long. Germline CDR1 is ENHRY and CDR2 is SYGVKD. The CDR3 is CAISGDRGLDNIQYF. In nucleotides, the CDR3 is TGTGCCATCAGTGGTGACAGGGGGCTCGATAACATTCAGTACTTC.

The V gene is TRBV18, the J gene TRBJ2-2; D not resolved. This CDR3 contains 16 residues. Trimming pared 6 bases from V and 7 bases from J, leaving 21 bases between. Looked up from germline, CDR1 is KGHSH and CDR2 is LQKENI. The CDR3 DNA reads as TGTGCCAGCTCGCCGCAGAGAATCGGGTCCTTCGGGGAGCTGTTTTTT. The encoded protein is CASSPQRIGSFGELFF.

J is TRBJ2-5 and V is TRBV5-1; 8 positions agree with TRBD1. Looked up from germline, CDR1 is SGHRS and CDR2 is YFSETQ. There are 16 residues in the CDR3. J lost 5 bases, V lost 0 bases, and 9 bases had no gene match. CDR3 nucleotide sequence: TGCGCCAGCAGCTTGGGCATGACAGGGGATGGCGAGACCCAGTACTTC. The encoded protein is CASSLGMTGDGETQYF.

The chain employs TRBV19 and TRBJ1-4; 7 bases are a match to TRBD1. Germline CDR1 LNHDA, CDR2 SQIVND (reference sequence). The CDR3 has 14 residues. V lost 5 bases, J lost 4 bases, and 4 bases stayed unmatched. The CDR3: CASSRTGYNEKLFF. The CDR3 DNA reads TGTGCCAGTAGTCGGACAGGTTATAATGAAAAACTGTTTTTT.

The CDR3 sequence is CASTADRPTYEQYF. CDR3 in DNA: TGTGCCAGCACCGCGGACAGGCCTACCTACGAGCAGTACTTC. This rearrangement joins TRBV6-1 to TRBJ2-7, with 7 bases lining up with TRBD1. The junction had 8 bases not matched to a gene; V was cut back by 7 bases and J by 2 bases. The CDR3 is 14 amino acids. Germline CDR1 and CDR2: MNHNS and SASEGT.

V is TRBV20-1 and J is TRBJ2-1; D remains unclear. The germline V gene has CDR1 DFQATT and CDR2 SNEGSKA (reference sequence). CDR3 size: 11 residues. V was clipped by 5 bases and J by 9 bases, with 11 bases between them. The CDR3 protein is CSASPGFEQFF. CDR3 sequence (DNA): TGCAGTGCTTCCCCCGGGTTTGAGCAGTTCTTC.

V usage is TRBV2 and J usage is TRBJ2-5; D is unresolved. The CDR3 sequence is 13 residues long. CDR1 is SNHLY, CDR2 FYNNEI, per germline. Deletions cut 7 bases from V and 3 bases from J, with 12 bases between. CDR3 in amino acids: CASMRGNEETQYF. The CDR3 DNA follows: TGTGCCAGCATGAGAGGAAACGAAGAGACCCAGTACTTC.

This clone came up a few times. The chain recombines TRBV7-3 with TRBJ2-7; 8 bases align to TRBD1. The ends lost 5 bases at V and 2 bases at J; junction bases unmatched: 8. Per the germline V gene, CDR1 is SGHTA and CDR2 is FQGTGA. This CDR3 is built from 15 residues. The CDR3 DNA follows: TGTGCCAGCAGCCAAGGACAGGGAACCCCCTACGAGCAGTACTTC. It yields the protein CASSQGQGTPYEQYF. The complete variable domain, with remaining parts taken from reference TRBV7-3 and TRBJ2-7, reads GAGVSQTPSNKVTEKGKYVELRCDPISGHTALYWYRQSLGQGPEFLIYFQGTGAADDSGLPNDRFFAVRPEGSVSTLKIQRTERGDSAVYLCASSQGQGTPYEQYFGPGTRLTVT.

This clone was observed a handful of times. The chain carries TRBV9 and TRBJ2-1; 9 bases are a match to TRBD2. Germline lookup yields CDR1 SGDLS and CDR2 YYNGEE. V lost 0 bases, J lost 7 bases, and 5 bases stayed unmatched. CDR3 length equals 15 residues. The CDR3 DNA reads as TGTGCCAGCAGCGTAGGTGGTAGCGGGAGAAATGAGCAGTTCTTC. Its protein is CASSVGGSGRNEQFF.

The chain recombines TRBV4-2 with TRBJ2-3; 11 bases agree with TRBD2. The V gene's germline CDR1 is LGHNA and CDR2 YNFKEQ. The length of the CDR3 is 16 residues. The junction had 5 bases not matched to a gene; V was cut back by 0 bases and J by 6 bases. The CDR3 spells CASSQDRTSGSDTQYF. Written as DNA, the CDR3 is TGTGCCAGCAGCCAAGATCGTACTAGCGGGAGTGATACGCAGTATTTT.

The CDR3 sequence is CASSPGRGRYEKLFF. CDR3 nucleotide sequence: TGTGCCAGCAGCCCGGGGCGGGGGCGCTATGAAAAACTGTTTTTT. The rearrangement links TRBV7-9 to TRBJ1-4; perhaps TRBD1 as D (6 bases). Per germline, CDR1 SEHNR and CDR2 FQNEAQ (reference sequence). The CDR3 has 15 residues. The V end was cut by 5 bases, the J end by 6 bases, with 16 bases between.

This chain uses TRBV27 with TRBJ1-6; tentative D call: TRBD1 (5 bases). CDR3 length: 17 residues. V lost 7 bases, J lost 1 base, and 17 bases lay in between. Germline CDR1 is MNHEY and CDR2 is SMNVEV (reference sequence). CDR3 region: CASNNGGIGSYNSPLHF. CDR3 bases: TGTGCCAGCAATAATGGGGGGATAGGGTCCTATAATTCACCCCTCCACTTT.

The sample holds a few counts of this clone. The sample has other DNA sequences that encode this CDR3 too. The chain is built from TRBV18 and TRBJ1-4; 7 bases are shared with TRBD1. With 3 bases clipped from V and 8 bases from J, the junction kept 6 bases outside the gene matches. CDR1 is KGHSH, CDR2 LQKENI, per germline. This CDR3 region has 14 residues. CDR3 region: CASSPGQGDEKLFF. CDR3 coding DNA: TGTGCCAGCTCACCGGGGCAGGGGGACGAAAAACTGTTTTTT.

The rearrangement links TRBV6-1 to TRBJ1-2, with 8 positions matching TRBD1. Germline V gene lookup returns CDR1 MNHNS and CDR2 SASEGT. The V gene end was trimmed by 5 bases and the J gene end by 1 base; junction bases not matched to a gene: 6. The CDR3 consists of 15 residues. In nucleotides, the CDR3 is TGTGCCAGCAGTACACGGACAGGGAATAACTATGGCTACACCTTC. This gives the protein CASSTRTGNNYGYTF.

This clone has more than one count but fewer than ten. CDR3 amino acids: CASHPRTGTEKLFF. The DNA for the CDR3 is TGTGCCAGCCACCCCCGGACAGGGACCGAAAAACTGTTTTTT. This chain uses TRBV28 with TRBJ1-4, with TRBD1 matching over 8 bases. The CDR3 contains 14 residues. The V and J ends lost 8 bases and 8 bases, in that order; junction bases with no gene match: 10. Germline values: CDR1 MDHEN, CDR2 SYDVKM. Filled out from reference TRBV28 and TRBJ1-4, the complete variable domain reads DVKVTQSSRYLVKRTGEKVFLECVQDMDHENMFWYRQDPGLGLRLIYFSYDVKMKEKGDIPEGYSVSREKKERFSLILESASTNQTSMYLCASHPRTGTEKLFFGSGTQLSVL.

This clone appeared a few times. J is TRBJ1-1 and V is TRBV15; 8 nucleotides agree with TRBD1. V shed 0 bases and J 4 bases; nucleotides not matched to a gene: 4. The CDR3 has 15 amino acids. Germline V gene lookup returns CDR1 LNHNV and CDR2 YYDKDF (reference sequence). CDR3 sequence reads: CATSRDRGLFTEAFF. In nucleotides, the CDR3 is TGTGCCACCAGCAGAGACAGGGGGCTTTTCACTGAAGCTTTCTTT.